This T cell receptor (beta chain) is drawn from a study of OX40 agonist ivuxolimab in advanced cancers. Whole-study context: Enrolled patients in dose escalation had cancers that were hepatocellular carcinoma, melanoma, renal cell or head and neck cancer. Partial responses occurred in Three dose-escalation patients, one with hepatocellular carcinoma and two with cutaneous melanoma. Study-wide findings and caveats: Normalized expansion of T-cell clones was also low for some nonresponders.

In regard to this clone: Antigen: not known.

V was pared by 2 bases and J by 4 bases, with 9 bases between. This CDR3 has 13 amino acids. The germline V gene has CDR1 SQVTM and CDR2 ANQGSEA. The study sampled blood at baseline, cycle 4 day 1, and cycle 7 day 1. This table comes from immunoSEQ multiplex PCR, and its TCRdb copy is limited to in-frame clones, with some not included. The data hold 60,000 to 100,000 clones, with under 90% observed a single time. The material was CD4+ or CD8+ T cells sorted from blood, obtained in a trial of the OX40 agonist ivuxolimab. J is TRBJ2-1 and V is TRBV29-1; no reliable D call. The receptor was derived from an adult with an advanced solid tumor such as melanoma, head and neck, liver or kidney cancer. This CDR3 reads CSVEQALYNEQFF. The CDR3, as DNA: TGCAGCGTTGAACAGGCATTGTACAATGAGCAGTTCTTC.